What follows are 14 T cell receptor beta chains derived from one specimen sequenced in a study of blood T cell repertoires in COVID-19 (dated by TCRdb to between 2020 and 2021). The library was prepared using the immunoSEQ multiplex PCR assay. TCRdb obtained this table from immuneACCESS and retained in-frame rearrangements with V and J assigned. These tables miss some clones; where compared with another copy, unresolved V genes account for less than half of the shortfall, and the remainder is unexplained. The sample includes 95,000 to 150,000 clones, with around 80% observed a single time. The ten biggest clones cover 16% of the sample. Sequencing was carried out using peripheral blood. The origin of the receptors is a man aged 60-69 years with active or convalescent COVID-19.

The chain is built from TRBV6-2 or TRBV6-3 and TRBJ1-1; D possibly corresponds to TRBD1 (5 bases). The V end lost 3 bases, the J end lost 5 bases, and 13 bases lay between the germline ends. The CDR3 contains 14 residues. Germline V lookup: CDR1 MNHEY, CDR2 SVGEGT. The DNA for the CDR3 is TGTGCCAGCAGTTATAAAATAGGGGTTACTGAAGCTTTCTTT. Translated, it gives CASSYKIGVTEAFF.

The chain has TRBV11-3 and TRBJ2-1; a possible D gene is TRBD1 (5 bases). With 3 bases removed from V and 7 bases from J, the gap between germline ends came to 10 bases. The CDR3 has 13 residues. From germline, CDR1 is SGHNT and CDR2 YENEEA. CDR3 sequence reads: CASSFFRTNEQFF. CDR3 nucleotide sequence: TGTGCCAGCAGCTTTTTTAGGACAAATGAGCAGTTCTTC.

This sequence joins TRBV13 and TRBJ2-1; 8 nucleotides match TRBD2. The CDR3 runs 15 residues. Trimming took 5 bases from V and 7 from J; bases not matched to a gene: 10. The germline CDR1 and CDR2 sequences are PRHDT and FYEKMQ (reference sequence). CDR3 bases: TGTGCCAGCAGCCAGCGGGAGAGATATTTAAATGAGCAGTTCTTC. As protein: CASSQRERYLNEQFF. The whole variable domain, filled in from reference TRBV13 and TRBJ2-1, reads AAGVIQSPRHLIKEKRETATLKCYPIPRHDTVYWYQQGPGQDPQFLISFYEKMQSDKGSIPDRFSAQQFSDYHSELNMSSLELGDSALYFCASSQRERYLNEQFFGPGTRLTVL.

The chain carries TRBV7-2 and TRBJ1-2; unclear D gene. CDR1 is SGHTA and CDR2 is FQGNSA in the germline V gene. This CDR3 has 14 amino acids. V was trimmed by 4 bases and J by 2 bases, leaving 11 bases between them. CDR3 amino acids: CASSSTPLNYGYTF. The CDR3 coding sequence is TGTGCCAGCAGCTCAACACCCCTCAACTATGGCTACACCTTC.

The CDR3 sequence is CASSPSGDEQYF. DNA of the CDR3: TGTGCCAGCAGCCCCTCGGGGGACGAGCAGTACTTC. This chain uses TRBV7-9 with TRBJ2-7; a weak D match, TRBD2 (6 bases). CDR1 and CDR2 (germline): SEHNR, FQNEAQ (reference sequence). This CDR3 spans 12 amino acids. V shed 5 bases and J shed 5 bases, with 10 bases lying between them.

The chain links TRBV24-1 to TRBJ2-7, with 7 bases fitting TRBD1. Germline CDR1 reads KGHDR; CDR2 reads SFDVKD. The CDR3 is 16 amino acids. The V gene end was trimmed by 2 bases and the J gene end by 2 bases; junction bases not matched to a gene: 8. The CDR3 coding sequence is TGTGCCACCAGTGATTCCCAGACAGGGCCGCCCTACGAGCAGTACTTC. It is translated as CATSDSQTGPPYEQYF.

The chain's CDR3 is CASKSPGISGNTIYF. In DNA form, the CDR3 reads TGTGCCAGCAAATCCCCGGGGATCTCTGGAAACACCATATATTTT. The V and J genes are TRBV28 and TRBJ1-3; D not resolved. The germline V and J ends were trimmed by 7 bases and 0 bases, with 13 bases remaining between them. Germline CDR1 reads MDHEN; CDR2 reads SYDVKM. This CDR3 comprises 15 residues.

In its sample, this clone was seen a few times. The chain employs TRBV19 and TRBJ1-4; D not certain. Between the trimmed V and J ends, which lost 0 bases and 5 bases, there was a span of 19 bases. The CDR3 is made up of 18 amino acids. CDR1 and CDR2 (germline): LNHDA, SQIVND (reference sequence). The CDR3 protein is CASSIDPLILAENEKLFF. DNA for the CDR3: TGTGCCAGTAGTATAGACCCCCTCATTTTGGCAGAAAATGAAAAACTGTTTTTT.

The rearrangement joins TRBV13 to TRBJ1-3, with D uncertain. Per germline, CDR1 PRHDT and CDR2 FYEKMQ (reference sequence). CDR3 length: 14 residues. The germline V and J ends were trimmed by 3 bases and 0 bases, with 6 bases remaining between them. CDR3 in amino acids: CASSFGSSGNTIYF. The CDR3 DNA follows: TGTGCCAGCAGCTTTGGGAGCTCTGGAAACACCATATATTTT.

The chain carries TRBV7-8 and TRBJ1-2; TRBD1 might be the D (6 bases). Trimming took 4 bases from V and 2 from J, leaving 20 bases between them. From germline, CDR1 is SGHVS and CDR2 FQNEAQ. This CDR3 has 17 amino acids. CDR3 in amino acids: CASSSLRAGGRNYGYTF. The CDR3 DNA reads as TGTGCCAGCAGCTCCCTCCGGGCCGGGGGGCGCAACTATGGCTACACCTTC.

The V and J genes are TRBV10-3 and TRBJ1-2, with D uncertain. The CDR3 sequence is 14 residues long. Looked up from germline, CDR1 is ENHRY and CDR2 is SYGVKD. Between the trimmed V and J ends, which lost 2 bases and 2 bases, there was a span of 9 bases. Here the CDR3 reads CAISEAGDNYGYTF. The CDR3 DNA reads as TGTGCCATCAGTGAGGCGGGAGACAACTATGGCTACACCTTC.

This chain connects TRBV27 to TRBJ1-1; D remains ambiguous. Trimming removed 6 bases from V and 8 bases from J, with 19 bases in between. CDR3 length equals 14 residues. Germline V gene lookup returns CDR1 MNHEY and CDR2 SMNVEV (reference sequence). The CDR3 spells CASSRRTGSSEAFF. As DNA, the CDR3 is TGTGCCAGCAGCCGAAGAACCGGTAGTAGCGAAGCTTTCTTT.

The chain has TRBV7-9 and TRBJ2-7; weak D call: TRBD1 (6 bases). Germline V gene data show CDR1 as SEHNR and CDR2 as FQNEAQ (reference sequence). V lost 5 bases to trimming and J lost 3 bases, with 11 bases between them. The CDR3 is 13 amino acids. The CDR3 reads CASSQDRIYEQYF. The DNA for the CDR3 is TGTGCCAGCAGCCAGGACAGAATCTACGAGCAGTACTTC. The full variable domain, rest sourced from reference TRBV7-9 and TRBJ2-7, is DTGVSQNPRHKITKRGQNVTFRCDPISEHNRLYWYRQTLGQGPEFLTYFQNEAQLEKSRLLSDRFSAERPKGSFSTLEIQRTEQGDSAMYLCASSQDRIYEQYFGPGTRLTVT.

The chain couples TRBV30 to TRBJ2-7, with D perhaps matching TRBD1 (5 bases). Trimming shortened V by 2 bases and J by 3 bases, and 11 bases separated the two germline ends. The germline CDR1 and CDR2 sequences are GTSNPN and SVGIG (reference sequence). This CDR3 has 13 residues. DNA of the CDR3: TGTGCCTGGAGTCCGGGCGGACACTACGAGCAGTACTTC. Amino acids: CAWSPGGHYEQYF. Filled out from reference TRBV30 and TRBJ2-7, the complete variable domain reads SQTIHQWPATLVQPVGSPLSLECTVEGTSNPNLYWYRQAAGRGLQLLFYSVGIGQISSEVPQNLSASRPQDRQFILSSKKLLLSDSGFYLCAWSPGGHYEQYFGPGTRLTVT.